The entry below describes one T cell receptor beta chain. The antigen remains unidentified. This entry comes from a study of blood T cells in healthy people across ages. The study, taken as a whole, reports: A greater number of naive CD4+ cells and higher diversity distinguished long-lived donors from aged donors.

With a J-beta primer mix and a sample-barcoded 5' primer, a second PCR ran about 6 to 11 cycles. A tag from a template-switch adaptor with 12 random nucleotides marked each cDNA molecule. TCRdb ran MiXCR on the 5' RACE reads and lists one entry per CDR3 protein. The table shows fewer than 900,000 distinct CDR3 sequences, with about 42% occurring only once. Input material: blood. The source is a woman in her fifties or sixties in good health.

The CDR3 nucleotides are TGTGCCAGCAGTTTAACAGGGCAGACGAACACCGGGGAGCTGTTTTTT. This sequence encodes CASSLTGQTNTGELFF. The chain recombines TRBV28 with TRBJ2-2, with D maybe TRBD1 (6 bases). The germline V gene encodes CDR1 MDHEN and CDR2 SYDVKM. The CDR3 is 16 amino acids. V lost 2 bases and J 0 bases, leaving 10 bases between the germline ends. Filled out from reference TRBV28 and TRBJ2-2, the complete variable domain reads DVKVTQSSRYLVKRTGEKVFLECVQDMDHENMFWYRQDPGLGLRLIYFSYDVKMKEKGDIPEGYSVSREKKERFSLILESASTNQTSMYLCASSLTGQTNTGELFFGEGSRLTVL.